The source of this T cell receptor beta chain is a study of blood T cell repertoires in COVID-19. V shed 2 bases, J shed 3 bases, and the junction held 4 bases outside the gene matches. The CDR3 loop spans 14 amino acids. Germline CDR1 SGHVS, CDR2 FQNEAQ. TCRdb's table, derived via immunoSEQ multiplex PCR, lists solely in-frame clones and lacks some. Among 70,000 to 100,000 clones listed, around 84% were seen once. Sequencing was done on a sample of peripheral blood. The V gene is TRBV7-8, the J gene TRBJ2-7, with 7 bases aligning to TRBD1. This sequence was found in a human donor in a cohort sampled during active COVID-19. The CDR3 protein is CASSLRGLHYEQYF. The CDR3 bases are TGTGCCAGCAGCTTAAGGGGGCTACACTACGAGCAGTACTTC. Looking up the rest from reference TRBV7-8 and TRBJ2-7 gives the full variable domain: GAGVSQSPRYKVAKRGQDVALRCDPISGHVSLFWYQQALGQGPEFLTYFQNEAQLDKSGLPSDRFFAERPEGSVSTLKIQRTQQEDSAVYLCASSLRGLHYEQYFGPGTRLTVT.